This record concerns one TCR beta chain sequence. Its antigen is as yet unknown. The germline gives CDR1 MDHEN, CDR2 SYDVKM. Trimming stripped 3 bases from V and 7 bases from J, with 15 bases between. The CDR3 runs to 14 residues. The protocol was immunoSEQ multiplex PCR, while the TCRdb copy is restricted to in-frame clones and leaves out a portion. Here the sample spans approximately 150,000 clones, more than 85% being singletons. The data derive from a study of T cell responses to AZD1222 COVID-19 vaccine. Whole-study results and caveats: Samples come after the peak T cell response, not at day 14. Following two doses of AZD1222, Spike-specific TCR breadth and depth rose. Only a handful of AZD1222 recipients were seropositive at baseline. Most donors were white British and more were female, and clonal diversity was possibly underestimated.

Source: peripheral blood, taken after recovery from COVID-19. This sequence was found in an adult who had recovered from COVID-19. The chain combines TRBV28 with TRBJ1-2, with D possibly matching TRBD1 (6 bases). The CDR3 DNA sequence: TGTGCCAGCAGTTTTAGGGGGGGCGCTGTTGGCTACACCTTC. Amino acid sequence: CASSFRGGAVGYTF.